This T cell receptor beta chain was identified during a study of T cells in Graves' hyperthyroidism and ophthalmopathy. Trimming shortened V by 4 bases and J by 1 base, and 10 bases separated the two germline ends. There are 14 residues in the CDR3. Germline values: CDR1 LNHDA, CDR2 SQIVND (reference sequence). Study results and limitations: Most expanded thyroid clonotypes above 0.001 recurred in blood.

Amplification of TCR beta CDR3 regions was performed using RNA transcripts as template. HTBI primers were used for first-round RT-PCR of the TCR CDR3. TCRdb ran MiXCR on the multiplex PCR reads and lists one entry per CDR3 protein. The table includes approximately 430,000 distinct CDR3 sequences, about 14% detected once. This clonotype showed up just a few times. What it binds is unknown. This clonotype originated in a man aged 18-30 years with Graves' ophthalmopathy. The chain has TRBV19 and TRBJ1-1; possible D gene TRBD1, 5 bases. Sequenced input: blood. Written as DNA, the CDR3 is TGTGCCAGTAGTACCGGGACGGGGAACACTGAAGCTTTCTTT. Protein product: CASSTGTGNTEAFF.